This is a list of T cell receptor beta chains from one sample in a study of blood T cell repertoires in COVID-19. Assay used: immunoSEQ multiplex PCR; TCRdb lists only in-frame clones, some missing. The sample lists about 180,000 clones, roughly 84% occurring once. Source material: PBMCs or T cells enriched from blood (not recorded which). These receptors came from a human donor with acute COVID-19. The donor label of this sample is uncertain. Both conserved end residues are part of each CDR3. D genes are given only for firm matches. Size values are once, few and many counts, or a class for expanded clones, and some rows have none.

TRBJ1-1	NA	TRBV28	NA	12	CASEGGHTEAFF	TGTGCCAGCGAGGGGGGGCACACTGAAGCTTTCTTT
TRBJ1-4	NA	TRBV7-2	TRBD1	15	CASSADRGTNEKLFF	TGTGCCAGCAGCGCCGACAGGGGGACTAATGAAAAACTGTTTTTT
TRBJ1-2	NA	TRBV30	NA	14	CAWSWAGVPNGYTF	TGTGCCTGGAGTTGGGCAGGGGTGCCGAATGGCTACACCTTC
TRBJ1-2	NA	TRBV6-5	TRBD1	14	CASSSGTGAKGYTF	TGTGCCAGCAGTAGCGGGACAGGGGCGAAAGGCTACACCTTC
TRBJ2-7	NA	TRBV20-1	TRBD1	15	CSASGARDRVSEQYF	TGCAGTGCTAGTGGGGCCCGGGACAGGGTGTCGGAGCAGTACTTC
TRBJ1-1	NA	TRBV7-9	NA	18	CASSSSKGNRAEDTEAFF	TGTGCCAGCAGCTCCTCGAAAGGAAACAGGGCTGAGGACACTGAAGCTTTCTTT
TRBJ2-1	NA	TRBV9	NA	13	CASSVRGYNEQFF	TGTGCCAGCAGCGTTCGAGGGTACAATGAGCAGTTCTTC
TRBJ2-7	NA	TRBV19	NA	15	CASSIGGTASYEQYF	TGTGCCAGTAGTATAGGCGGGACGGCGTCCTACGAGCAGTACTTC
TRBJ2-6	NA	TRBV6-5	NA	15	CASTGQGSGANVLTF	TGTGCCAGCACAGGGCAGGGGTCTGGGGCCAACGTCCTGACTTTC
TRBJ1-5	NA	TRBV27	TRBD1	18	CASARTLVGTGANQPQHF	TGTGCCAGCGCACGGACCTTAGTGGGGACAGGGGCCAATCAGCCCCAGCATTTT
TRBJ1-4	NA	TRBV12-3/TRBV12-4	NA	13	CASSRQGREKLFF	TGTGCCAGCAGTAGACAAGGCCGTGAAAAACTGTTTTTT
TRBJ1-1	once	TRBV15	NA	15	CATSRGRGMDTEAFF	TGTGCCACCAGCAGGGGAAGGGGAATGGACACTGAAGCTTTCTTT
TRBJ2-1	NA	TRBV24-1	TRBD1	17	CATSDSGTVHFYNEQFF	TGTGCCACCAGTGACTCCGGGACAGTCCATTTTTACAATGAGCAGTTCTTC
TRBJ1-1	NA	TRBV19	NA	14	CASSPYGGATEAFF	TGTGCCAGTAGCCCATATGGGGGGGCCACTGAAGCTTTCTTT
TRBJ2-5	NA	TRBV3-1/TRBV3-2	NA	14	CASSQLGGQETQYF	TGTGCCAGCAGCCAATTAGGGGGCCAAGAGACCCAGTACTTC
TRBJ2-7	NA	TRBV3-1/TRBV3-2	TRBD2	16	CASSPQAGGPSYEQYF	TGTGCCAGCAGCCCCCAGGCGGGGGGACCCTCCTACGAGCAGTACTTC
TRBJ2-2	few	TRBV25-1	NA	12	CASSWRTGELFF	TGTGCCAGCAGCTGGAGGACCGGGGAGCTGTTTTTT
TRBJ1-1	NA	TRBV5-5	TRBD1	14	CASSWTGGADEAFF	TGTGCCAGCAGCTGGACAGGGGGAGCAGATGAAGCTTTCTTT
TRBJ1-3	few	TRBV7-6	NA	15	CASSSRGSGGNTIYF	TGTGCCAGCAGCTCCAGGGGTTCTGGCGGAAACACCATATATTTT
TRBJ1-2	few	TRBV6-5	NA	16	CASSSPTVGQIYGYTF	TGTGCCAGCAGTTCACCAACTGTAGGACAGATCTATGGCTACACCTTC
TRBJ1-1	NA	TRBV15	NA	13	CATSAQRGTEAFF	TGTGCCACCAGCGCTCAGAGAGGCACTGAAGCTTTCTTT
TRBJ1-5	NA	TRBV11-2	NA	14	CASSFAGVNQPQHF	TGTGCCAGCAGCTTTGCAGGGGTCAATCAGCCCCAGCATTTT
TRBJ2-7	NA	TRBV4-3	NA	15	CASSQDRGSSYEQYF	TGCGCCAGCAGCCAAGATCGGGGGAGCTCCTACGAGCAGTACTTC
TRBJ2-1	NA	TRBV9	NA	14	CASSVGSGENEQFF	TGTGCCAGCAGCGTAGGGTCCGGGGAAAATGAGCAGTTCTTC
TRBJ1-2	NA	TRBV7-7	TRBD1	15	CASSSRGRDEDGYTF	TGTGCCAGCAGCTCCAGGGGGCGCGACGAGGATGGCTACACCTTC
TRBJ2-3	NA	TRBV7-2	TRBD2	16	CASSLELARGTDTQYF	TGTGCCAGCAGCTTAGAACTAGCGAGGGGCACAGATACGCAGTATTTT
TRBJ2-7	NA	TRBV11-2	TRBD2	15	CASSLEAAGGYEQYF	TGTGCCAGCAGCTTAGAGGCGGCGGGGGGCTACGAGCAGTACTTC
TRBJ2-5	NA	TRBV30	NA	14	CAWSLGRGQETQYF	TGTGCCTGGAGTTTGGGTAGAGGCCAAGAGACCCAGTACTTC
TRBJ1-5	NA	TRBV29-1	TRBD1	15	CSVEVGTGGSQPQHF	TGCAGCGTTGAAGTGGGTACAGGGGGCAGTCAGCCCCAGCATTTT
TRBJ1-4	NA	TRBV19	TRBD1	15	CASSIGDRGYEKLFF	TGTGCCAGTAGTATCGGGGACAGGGGGTATGAAAAACTGTTTTTT
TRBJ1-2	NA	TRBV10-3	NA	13	CAAQGVANYGYTF	TGTGCCGCACAGGGTGTAGCAAACTATGGCTACACCTTC
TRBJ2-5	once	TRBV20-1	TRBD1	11	CSAGQGETQYF	TGCAGTGCTGGACAGGGAGAGACCCAGTACTTC
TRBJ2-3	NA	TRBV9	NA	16	CASSVGGAPSTDTQYF	TGTGCCAGCAGCGTAGGGGGAGCACCTAGCACAGATACGCAGTATTTT
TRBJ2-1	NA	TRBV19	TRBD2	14	CATDSSGGYNEQFF	TGTGCCACCGATTCTAGCGGGGGCTACAATGAGCAGTTCTTC
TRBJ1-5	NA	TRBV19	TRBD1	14	CASTPPGGNQPQHF	TGTGCCAGTACCCCTCCAGGGGGCAACCAGCCCCAGCATTTT
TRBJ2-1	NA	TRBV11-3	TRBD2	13	CASSLGIAGAQFF	TGTGCCAGCAGCTTGGGGATAGCGGGGGCTCAGTTCTTC
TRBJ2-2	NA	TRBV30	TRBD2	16	CAWSGAGGGRTGELFF	TGTGCCTGGAGTGGAGCGGGGGGAGGGAGGACCGGGGAGCTGTTTTTT
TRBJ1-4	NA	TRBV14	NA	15	CASSLGVWTNEKLFF	TGTGCCAGCAGCCTAGGGGTGTGGACTAATGAAAAACTGTTTTTT
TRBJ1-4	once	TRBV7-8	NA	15	CASSLGGRGNEKLFF	TGTGCCAGCAGCTTAGGGGGCAGGGGCAATGAAAAACTGTTTTTT
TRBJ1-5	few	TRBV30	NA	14	CAWSVNQGRQPQHF	TGTGCCTGGAGTGTTAATCAGGGTCGGCAGCCCCAGCATTTT
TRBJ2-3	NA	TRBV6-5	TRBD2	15	CASVRRGGGSDTQYF	TGTGCCAGCGTTCGGCGGGGGGGTGGATCAGATACGCAGTATTTT
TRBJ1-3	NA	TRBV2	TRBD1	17	CASSEGTGGGPGNTIYF	TGTGCCAGCAGTGAGGGGACAGGGGGAGGCCCTGGAAACACCATATATTTT
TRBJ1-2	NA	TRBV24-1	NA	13	CATQERTNYGYTF	TGTGCCACGCAGGAACGTACTAACTATGGCTACACCTTC
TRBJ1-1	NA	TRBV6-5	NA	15	CASSYVSGVGTEAFF	TGTGCCAGCAGTTACGTGTCGGGGGTCGGCACTGAAGCTTTCTTT
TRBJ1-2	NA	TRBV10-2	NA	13	CASSESRNYGYTF	TGCGCCAGCAGTGAGAGCAGGAACTATGGCTACACCTTC
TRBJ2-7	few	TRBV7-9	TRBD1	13	CASSRTGAREQYF	TGTGCCAGCAGCCGGACAGGGGCGCGCGAGCAGTACTTC
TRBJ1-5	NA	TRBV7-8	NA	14	CASSFPGLWQPQHF	TGTGCCAGCAGCTTCCCGGGACTCTGGCAGCCCCAGCATTTT